These 9 T cell receptor beta chains originate from one sample sequenced in a study of control samples from healthy donors and cancer patients. This table comes from immunoSEQ multiplex PCR, and its TCRdb copy is limited to in-frame clones, with some not included. The sample includes roughly 190,000 clones, about 91% seen only once; the top ten take 1.8%. Sequencing input: blood. These receptors originate from a man aged 25 to 40 in good health.

The chain uses TRBV3-1 (or the pseudogene TRBV3-2) and TRBJ1-6; D perhaps matches TRBD1 (5 bases). Per germline, CDR1 LGHDT and CDR2 YNNKEL (reference sequence). With 1 base removed from V and 2 bases from J, the gap between germline ends came to 9 bases. CDR3 size: 16 residues. The CDR3 sequence is CASSQVPGAYNSPLHF. The CDR3 bases are TGTGCCAGCAGCCAAGTCCCGGGGGCCTATAATTCACCCCTCCACTTT.

V is TRBV24-1 and J is TRBJ2-5; 11 nucleotides agree with TRBD1. V dropped 3 bases and J dropped 5; count of bases not matched to a gene: 4. The CDR3 is 15 amino acids. CDR1 KGHDR and CDR2 SFDVKD come from the germline V gene. CDR3: CATSDRTGGLETQYF. As DNA, the CDR3 is TGTGCCACCAGTGATCGGACAGGGGGCTTGGAGACCCAGTACTTC.

The rearrangement links TRBV7-9 to TRBJ2-7; D ambiguous. Trimming took off 1 base at V and 2 bases at J, with 9 bases between the two ends. The germline V gene has CDR1 SEHNR and CDR2 FQNEAQ (reference sequence). The CDR3 loop spans 14 amino acids. CDR3 nucleotide sequence: TGTGCCAGCAGCTTAGTAGGCAATGCCTACGAGCAGTACTTC. Its protein product is CASSLVGNAYEQYF.

In regard to this clone: This sample includes further DNA sequences coding for the same CDR3. This chain uses TRBV11-3 with TRBJ2-3; tentatively, D is TRBD2 (7 bases). The CDR3 contains 15 residues. CDR1 is SGHNT, CDR2 YENEEA, per germline. Trimming cost V 1 base and J 0 bases, with 8 bases left between them. The CDR3 loop reads CASSLAGGSTDTQYF. The CDR3 nucleotides are TGTGCCAGCAGCTTAGCGGGGGGCAGCACAGATACGCAGTATTTT.

V gene TRBV12-3 or TRBV12-4 combines with J gene TRBJ1-1; no clear D. Trimming stripped 5 bases from V and 11 bases from J, with 15 bases between. This CDR3 is 12 amino acids long. The CDR3 bases are TGTGCCAGCAGTACCGGACTACTGTGGGCTTTCTTT. Its protein is CASSTGLLWAFF.

The chain couples TRBV6-1 to TRBJ1-3, with a tentative D call TRBD1 (5 bases). V was pared by 2 bases and J by 2 bases, with 7 bases between. The CDR3 is 14 residues long. Germline V gene data show CDR1 as MNHNS and CDR2 as SASEGT. As DNA, the CDR3 is TGTGCCAGCAGTGAATCAGGGCCTGGAAACACCATATATTTT. It translates to CASSESGPGNTIYF.

The V call is TRBV2, the J call TRBJ2-7; D is perhaps TRBD2 (7 bases). Germline V CDR1 and CDR2: SNHLY, FYNNEI. The CDR3 sequence is 15 residues long. Trimming stripped 4 bases from V and 3 bases from J, with 16 bases between. As DNA, the CDR3 is TGTGCCAGCAGTGCGGGGGGCGGGGCCATCTACGAGCAGTACTTC. It codes for CASSAGGGAIYEQYF.

The rearrangement links TRBV6-6 to TRBJ1-6; D gene ambiguous. This CDR3 comprises 13 residues. Trimming stripped 9 bases from V and 14 bases from J, with 20 bases between. Germline loops: CDR1 MNHNY, CDR2 SVGAGI (reference sequence). The CDR3 loop is CASQETRTVALHF. DNA of the CDR3: TGTGCCAGTCAGGAGACCCGGACCGTGGCCCTCCACTTT.

The CDR3 nucleotides read TGTGCCAGCAGCCAAGGGACAGGCTTTTCACCCCTCCACTTT. Its translation is CASSQGTGFSPLHF. This sequence joins TRBV3-1 (or the pseudogene TRBV3-2) and TRBJ1-6, with 7 positions matching TRBD1. Germline CDR1 and CDR2: LGHDT and YNNKEL (reference sequence). V lost 1 base and J lost 9; bases outside the gene matches: 3. The length of the CDR3 is 14 residues.